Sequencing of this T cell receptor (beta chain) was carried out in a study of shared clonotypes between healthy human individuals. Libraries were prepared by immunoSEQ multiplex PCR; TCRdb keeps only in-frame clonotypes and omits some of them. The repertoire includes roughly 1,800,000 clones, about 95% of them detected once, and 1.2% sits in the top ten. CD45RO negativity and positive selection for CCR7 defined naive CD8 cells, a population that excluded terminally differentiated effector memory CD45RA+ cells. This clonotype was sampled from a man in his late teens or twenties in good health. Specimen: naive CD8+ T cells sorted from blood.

The CDR3 coding sequence is TGCAGCGCGGCGGATGAGCAGTTCTTC. Translation gives CSAADEQFF. This chain connects TRBV29-1 to TRBJ2-1, with unresolved D. The germline V gene encodes CDR1 SQVTM and CDR2 ANQGSEA. V lost 7 bases, J lost 8 bases, and 6 bases lay in between. This CDR3 has 9 residues.